This note documents a single T cell receptor (beta chain) sequence. Its antigen remains unidentified. One base away there is no much larger clone; base qualities are not given. The CDR3 regions of human TCRbeta chains were analyzed by immunosequencing. The study's own analysis went as follows. Repertoire TCRs were matched against a reference library of SARS-CoV-2-specific TCRs generated with the MIRA antigen-specificity platform. Breadth was defined as the fraction of unique TCRs that were SARS-CoV-2-associated, and depth was defined as the fraction of total T cells that were SARS-CoV-2-associated. Each spike-specific TCR was assigned to its reactive spike region and to a CD4 or CD8 class using the MIRA data. Log10-transformed breadth and depth values were compared by one-way ANOVA with Sidak's multiple comparisons tests. TCRdb took this table from immuneACCESS and kept in-frame rearrangements with V and J called. Such tables lack part of the clones; where checked against another copy, unresolved V genes explain under half of the gap, and the rest is unexplained. V, J and clone size derive from that table, while D and trimming were established from the DNA sequence. The sample records 180,000 or so clones, more than 75% of which are singletons. The ten largest clonotypes hold roughly 27% of the sample.

Read against the paper, the sample's time point label means: about 28 days (+/-7) after the second vaccine dose. AZD1222 recipients given second doses at about 4 weeks or at about 12 weeks were pooled, since spike-specific TCR depth and breadth were not found to differ between the two schedules. Vaccinee samples came from UK trials COV001 and COV002, including a single-blind randomized controlled phase 2/3 trial of AZD1222 (ChAdOx1 nCoV-19) in healthy adults. For TCRbeta chain sequencing, PBMC samples from trial participants were taken at day 0 and at day 28 after the second dose. This entry comes from a study of T cell responses to AZD1222 COVID-19 vaccine (dated by TCRdb to the early 2020s). Study-wide context: A total of under 250 trial participants underwent TCR sequencing, of whom more than 200 had received two doses of AZD1222 and 26 had received two doses of the MenACWY control vaccine. Trial participants were enrolled by age into subgroups of 18-55, 56-69 and 70-plus years, and about 150, 27 and 61 TCR-sequenced participants, respectively, were included in these subgroups.

Including the terminal cysteine and phenylalanine, the CDR3 comprises 13 residues. Only the CDR3 DNA is retained, 39 bases long and in frame from the first base. Trimming at the junction amounts to 9 bases on V and 1 base on J, and the germline ends lie 9 bases apart. The germline V gene encodes CDR1 SNHLY and CDR2 FYNNEI. Results the study describes overall, beyond this receptor: Participants were mostly white British and included more females than males, and it was suggested by the authors that clonal diversity may have been underestimated. Because no samples from the day 14 peak response were available, repertoires could be characterized only after the peak T cell response. A significant rise in spike-specific TCR breadth and depth was observed after two AZD1222 doses relative to day 0 and relative to MenACWY recipients. Conclusions about previously exposed vaccinees are limited because only five to seven AZD1222 recipients were SARS-CoV-2 seropositive at baseline. Epitopes outside the regions mutated in the B.1.351 and B.1.1.7 variants were reportedly recognized by nearly half of the unique spike-specific TCRs. Vaccine-associated CD4 TCRs spanned the whole spike protein, with dominant responses in regions 160-218 and 743-854. In the small 56-69-year group, the increase in depth fell short of significance, most likely because of low power.

The V and J genes are TRBV2 and TRBJ2-2, with an unclear D gene assignment. The clonotype comes from an adult who received the AZD1222 COVID-19 vaccine. The specimen comprised peripheral blood, sampled 28 days after the second AZD1222 dose. The DNA sequence follows: TGTGCCAGTTCTATCGGGAACACCGGGGAGCTGTTTTTT. It translates to CASSIGNTGELFF. Reference TRBV2 and TRBJ2-2 genes cover what lies past the CDR3, so the full variable domain is EPEVTQTPSHQVTQMGQEVILRCVPISNHLYFYWYRQILGQKVEFLVSFYNNEISEKSEIFDDQFSVERPDGSNFTLKIRSTKLEDSAMYFCASSIGNTGELFFGEGSRLTVL.